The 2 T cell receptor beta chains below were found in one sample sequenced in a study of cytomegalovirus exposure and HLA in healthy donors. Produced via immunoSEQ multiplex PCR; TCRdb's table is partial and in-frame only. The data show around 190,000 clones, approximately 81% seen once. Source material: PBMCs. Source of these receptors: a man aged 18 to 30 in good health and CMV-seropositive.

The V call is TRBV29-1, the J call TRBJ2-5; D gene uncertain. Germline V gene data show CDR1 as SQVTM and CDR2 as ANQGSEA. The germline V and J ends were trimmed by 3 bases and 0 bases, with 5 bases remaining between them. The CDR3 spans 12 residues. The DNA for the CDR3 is TGCAGCGTTGAGACAAACCAAGAGACCCAGTACTTC. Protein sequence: CSVETNQETQYF.

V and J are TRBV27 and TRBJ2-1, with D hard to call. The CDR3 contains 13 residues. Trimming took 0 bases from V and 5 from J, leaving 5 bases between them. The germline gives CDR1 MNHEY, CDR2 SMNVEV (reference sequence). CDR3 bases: TGTGCCAGCAGTTTATCGCCAGACAATGAGCAGTTCTTC. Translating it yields CASSLSPDNEQFF.